This TCR beta chain was retrieved from a study of OX40 agonist ivuxolimab in advanced cancers. Trimming left V 6 bases short and J 4 bases short, with 16 bases between. Germline V gene lookup returns CDR1 MDHEN and CDR2 SYDVKM. The CDR3 is 14 amino acids. Sequencing used immunoSEQ multiplex PCR; TCRdb keeps in-frame clones, though not all of them. The sample includes about 27,000 clones, approximately 80% of them seen just once. Blood draws occurred at baseline, cycle 4 day 1, and cycle 7 day 1. The source of this sequence is an adult with an advanced solid tumor such as melanoma, head and neck, liver or kidney cancer. The chain recombines TRBV28 with TRBJ2-7; D is unclear. Here the sequenced sample was CD4+ or CD8+ T cells sorted from blood, taken in a trial of the OX40 agonist ivuxolimab. CDR3 sequence (DNA): TGTGCCAGCAGCTACCAGACTTACGAATACGAGCAGTACTTC. It is translated as CASSYQTYEYEQYF.